This is a list of T cell receptor beta chains from one sample in a study of blood T cell repertoires in COVID-19. The assay was immunoSEQ multiplex PCR, and TCRdb's table has in-frame clones only and misses some. Among about 440,000 clones listed, 87% were seen once. The specimen sequenced was PBMCs or T cells enriched from blood (not recorded which). The source is a woman aged 18-35 years with acute COVID-19. Each CDR3 is given with its conserved first and last residue. The D gene is left open where the match is weak. Clone size is stated in some rows and not others, as once, few, many or a class when expanded.

CDR3 DNA: TGTGCCAGCAAAGGGACTAGCAACATTCAGTACTTC
CDR3 protein: CASKGTSNIQYF
clone size: NA
V gene: TRBV9
D gene: TRBD2
J gene: TRBJ2-4

CDR3 DNA: TGTGCCAGCAGGTTAGAGGTGAACTATGGCTACACCTTC
CDR3 protein: CASRLEVNYGYTF
clone size: NA
V gene: TRBV6-5
D gene: NA
J gene: TRBJ1-2

CDR3 DNA: TGTGCCAGCAGTTCTGGGACAGGGAATGAGCAGTTCTTC
CDR3 protein: CASSSGTGNEQFF
clone size: once
V gene: TRBV27
D gene: TRBD1
J gene: TRBJ2-1

CDR3 DNA: TGTGCCAGCAGTTTCCCGGGCAATCAGCCCCAGCATTTT
CDR3 protein: CASSFPGNQPQHF
clone size: NA
V gene: TRBV12-3/TRBV12-4
D gene: NA
J gene: TRBJ1-5

CDR3 DNA: TGTGCCTGGAGGGACCGGGACAGGGGATACGAGCAGTACTTC
CDR3 protein: CAWRDRDRGYEQYF
clone size: NA
V gene: TRBV30
D gene: TRBD1
J gene: TRBJ2-7

CDR3 DNA: TGTGCCAGCAGCTTAGTAGCGGGGGTAGTCACAGATACGCAGTATTTT
CDR3 protein: CASSLVAGVVTDTQYF
clone size: few
V gene: TRBV7-2
D gene: TRBD2
J gene: TRBJ2-3

CDR3 DNA: TGCGCCAGCAGCCCCGCACAGCCAAAGAACACTGAAGCTTTCTTT
CDR3 protein: CASSPAQPKNTEAFF
clone size: NA
V gene: TRBV5-1
D gene: NA
J gene: TRBJ1-1

CDR3 DNA: TGTGCCAGCAGCTTTGGGCAGGGCTTGCCGGAGCAGTACTTC
CDR3 protein: CASSFGQGLPEQYF
clone size: NA
V gene: TRBV7-2
D gene: NA
J gene: TRBJ2-7

CDR3 DNA: TGTGCCAGCAGTGAGACAGGGTTCCAGCCCCAGCATTTT
CDR3 protein: CASSETGFQPQHF
clone size: NA
V gene: TRBV6-1
D gene: TRBD1
J gene: TRBJ1-5

CDR3 DNA: TGTGCCTTAGGACAGTACAATGAAAAACTGTTTTTT
CDR3 protein: CALGQYNEKLFF
clone size: NA
V gene: TRBV30
D gene: NA
J gene: TRBJ1-4

CDR3 DNA: TGTGCCAGCAGCCAGACTAGCGGGAGGGCCGGGGAGCTGTTTTTT
CDR3 protein: CASSQTSGRAGELFF
clone size: NA
V gene: TRBV7-2
D gene: TRBD2
J gene: TRBJ2-2

CDR3 DNA: TGTGCCAGCAGTAGTCATATCAGCGGGATGGTCTACAATGAGCAGTTCTTC
CDR3 protein: CASSSHISGMVYNEQFF
clone size: NA
V gene: TRBV28
D gene: TRBD2
J gene: TRBJ2-1

CDR3 DNA: TGCGCCAGCAGCGGGATGGGACAGATTAATGAAAAACTGTTTTTT
CDR3 protein: CASSGMGQINEKLFF
clone size: NA
V gene: TRBV5-1
D gene: TRBD1
J gene: TRBJ1-4

CDR3 DNA: TGTGCCAGCAGCCCCCGTGAGGGGGACTATGGCTACACCTTC
CDR3 protein: CASSPREGDYGYTF
clone size: NA
V gene: TRBV21-1
D gene: NA
J gene: TRBJ1-2

CDR3 DNA: TGTGCCAGCAGCCAACTCTATGGGACAACTGGGGGAGGCTACACCTTC
CDR3 protein: CASSQLYGTTGGGYTF
clone size: NA
V gene: TRBV4-2
D gene: NA
J gene: TRBJ1-2

CDR3 DNA: TGTGCCAGCAGTCCCCGCCAAGAGACCCAGTACTTC
CDR3 protein: CASSPRQETQYF
clone size: NA
V gene: TRBV6-5
D gene: NA
J gene: TRBJ2-5